The rows below give T cell receptor beta chains drawn from one sample of a study of blood T cell repertoires in COVID-19. Using immunoSEQ multiplex PCR, the repertoire was profiled, and TCRdb retains in-frame clones only, with some absent. The sample shows 350,000 to 450,000 clones, about 89% of them seen only once. The sample consisted of PBMCs or T cells enriched from blood (not recorded which). The receptors stem from a middle-aged woman who had been exposed to COVID-19. The CDR3 runs from the conserved cysteine through the conserved F or W. Each record gives: clone size, D gene, V gene, J gene, CDR3 protein, CDR3 DNA. A D gene is named only where the DNA matches it firmly. Only part of the rows carry a size: once, few, many, or a class if the clone is expanded.

size: few; D: TRBD2; V: TRBV5-6; J: TRBJ2-3; CDR3: CASSLEASGSTDTQYF; DNA: TGTGCCAGCAGCTTGGAAGCTAGCGGGAGCACAGATACGCAGTATTTT
size: -; D: TRBD1; V: TRBV30; J: TRBJ2-3; CDR3: CAWGRTGSTDTQYF; DNA: TGTGCCTGGGGAAGGACAGGGAGCACAGATACGCAGTATTTT
size: -; D: -; V: TRBV4-1; J: TRBJ2-1; CDR3: CASSQVTGFNEQFF; DNA: TGCGCCAGCAGCCAAGTCACGGGTTTCAATGAGCAGTTCTTC
size: -; D: -; V: TRBV7-2; J: TRBJ2-7; CDR3: CASSLAGVSGYEQYF; DNA: TGTGCCAGCAGCTTAGCCGGGGTATCTGGCTACGAGCAGTACTTC
size: -; D: TRBD1; V: TRBV24-1; J: TRBJ2-3; CDR3: CATSERGQGRADTQYF; DNA: TGTGCCACCAGTGAGCGGGGACAGGGGAGGGCAGATACGCAGTATTTT
size: -; D: TRBD1; V: TRBV7-9; J: TRBJ1-1; CDR3: CASSSPGTGNTEAFF; DNA: TGTGCCAGCAGCTCCCCCGGGACAGGGAACACTGAAGCTTTCTTT
size: -; D: TRBD2; V: TRBV3-1/TRBV3-2; J: TRBJ2-7; CDR3: CASSQSTSGRAYEQYF; DNA: TGTGCCAGCAGCCAGTCCACTAGCGGGAGGGCCTACGAGCAGTACTTC
size: -; D: -; V: TRBV7-3; J: TRBJ1-1; CDR3: CASSLRGRTEAFF; DNA: TGTGCCAGCAGCTTAAGAGGCAGAACTGAAGCTTTCTTT
size: -; D: -; V: TRBV3-1/TRBV3-2; J: TRBJ1-1; CDR3: CASSDSDMDTEAFF; DNA: TGTGCCAGCAGTGATAGTGATATGGACACTGAAGCTTTCTTT
size: once; D: TRBD1; V: TRBV2; J: TRBJ2-7; CDR3: CASRIGQVSYEQYF; DNA: TGTGCCAGCAGGATCGGACAGGTTTCCTACGAGCAGTACTTC
size: -; D: -; V: TRBV1; J: TRBJ2-3; CDR3: CTSSQVALSTDTQYF; DNA: TGCACCAGCAGCCAAGTAGCGTTGAGCACAGATACGCAGTATTTT
size: once; D: TRBD1; V: TRBV5-4; J: TRBJ1-5; CDR3: CASSEGQGQNQPQHF; DNA: TGTGCCAGCAGCGAGGGACAGGGACAGAATCAGCCCCAGCATTTT
size: -; D: TRBD1; V: TRBV18; J: TRBJ2-7; CDR3: CASSRGTGGAETYEQYF; DNA: TGTGCCAGCTCCCGGGGGACAGGGGGCGCAGAAACCTACGAGCAGTACTTC
size: -; D: TRBD2; V: TRBV23-1; J: TRBJ2-2; CDR3: CASSQAGARSGASTGELFF; DNA: TGCGCCAGCAGTCAAGCGGGAGCCCGTAGCGGGGCGAGCACCGGGGAGCTGTTTTTT
size: -; D: TRBD1; V: TRBV2; J: TRBJ1-5; CDR3: CASSGTGGGLRSNQPQHF; DNA: TGTGCCAGCAGTGGGACAGGGGGCGGGCTACGTAGCAATCAGCCCCAGCATTTT
size: -; D: -; V: TRBV19; J: TRBJ1-6; CDR3: CASSRGRGSYNSPLHF; DNA: TGTGCCAGTAGCAGGGGCAGGGGCTCCTATAATTCACCCCTCCACTTT
size: -; D: TRBD2; V: TRBV7-4; J: TRBJ2-7; CDR3: CASSFPETSGSLYEQYF; DNA: TGTGCCAGCAGCTTCCCCGAGACTAGCGGGAGTTTGTACGAGCAGTACTTC
size: -; D: TRBD2; V: TRBV18; J: TRBJ2-7; CDR3: CASSPPAGVYGEQYF; DNA: TGTGCCAGCTCACCACCAGCGGGAGTGTATGGGGAGCAGTACTTC
size: once; D: TRBD2; V: TRBV5-1; J: TRBJ2-5; CDR3: CASSDTSGGLYQETQYF; DNA: TGCGCCAGCAGCGACACTAGCGGGGGGCTGTACCAAGAGACCCAGTACTTC
size: -; D: TRBD1; V: TRBV28; J: TRBJ2-1; CDR3: CASSLLGQASSYNEQFF; DNA: TGTGCCAGCAGTTTATTGGGACAGGCAAGCTCCTACAATGAGCAGTTCTTC
size: -; D: TRBD1; V: TRBV6-4; J: TRBJ2-2; CDR3: CASSPGQGTGELFF; DNA: TGTGCCAGCTCCCCGGGACAGGGGACCGGGGAGCTGTTTTTT
size: -; D: -; V: TRBV3-1/TRBV3-2; J: TRBJ1-4; CDR3: CASSQARGSEKLFF; DNA: TGTGCCAGCAGCCAAGCCAGGGGAAGTGAAAAACTGTTTTTT
size: -; D: TRBD1; V: TRBV18; J: TRBJ1-2; CDR3: CASSPPGTGYGYTF; DNA: TGTGCCAGCTCACCACCGGGGACAGGGTATGGCTACACCTTC
size: -; D: TRBD1; V: TRBV5-6; J: TRBJ1-6; CDR3: CASSLIDRGPSPLHF; DNA: TGTGCCAGCAGCTTGATCGACAGGGGGCCTTCACCCCTCCACTTT
size: -; D: -; V: TRBV5-1; J: TRBJ2-6; CDR3: CASSLGSSGANVLTF; DNA: TGCGCCAGCAGCTTAGGGAGCTCTGGGGCCAACGTCCTGACTTTC
size: -; D: -; V: TRBV11-3; J: TRBJ2-2; CDR3: CASSRLENTGELFF; DNA: TGTGCCAGCAGTCGACTAGAGAACACCGGGGAGCTGTTTTTT